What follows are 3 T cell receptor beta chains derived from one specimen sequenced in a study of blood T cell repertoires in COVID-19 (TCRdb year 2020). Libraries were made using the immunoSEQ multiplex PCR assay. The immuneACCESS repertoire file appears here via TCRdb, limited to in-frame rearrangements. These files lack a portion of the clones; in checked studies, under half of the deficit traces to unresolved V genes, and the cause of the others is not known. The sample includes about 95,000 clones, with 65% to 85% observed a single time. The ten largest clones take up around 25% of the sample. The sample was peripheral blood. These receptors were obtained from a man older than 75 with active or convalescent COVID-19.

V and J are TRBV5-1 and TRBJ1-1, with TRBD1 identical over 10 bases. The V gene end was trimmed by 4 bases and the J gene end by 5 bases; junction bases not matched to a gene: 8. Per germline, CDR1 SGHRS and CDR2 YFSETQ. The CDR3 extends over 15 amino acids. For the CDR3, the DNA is TGCGCCAGCAGCCCAGGGACAGGGGAGGGTACTGAAGCTTTCTTT. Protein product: CASSPGTGEGTEAFF.

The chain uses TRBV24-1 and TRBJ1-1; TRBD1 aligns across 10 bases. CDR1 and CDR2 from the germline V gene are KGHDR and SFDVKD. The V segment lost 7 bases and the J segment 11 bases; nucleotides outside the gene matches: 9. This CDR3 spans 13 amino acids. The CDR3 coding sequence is TGTGCCACCAGACTAAGAGACAGGGGGCCGGCTTTCTTT. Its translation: CATRLRDRGPAFF.

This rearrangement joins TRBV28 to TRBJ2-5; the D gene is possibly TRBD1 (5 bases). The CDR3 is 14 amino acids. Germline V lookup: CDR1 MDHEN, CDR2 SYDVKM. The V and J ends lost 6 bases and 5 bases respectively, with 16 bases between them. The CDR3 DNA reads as TGTGCCAGCAGCCCCCCGGTTGCAGGGGAGACCCAGTACTTC. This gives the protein CASSPPVAGETQYF.